These 27 T cell receptor beta chains were sequenced from one sample in a study of Graves' ophthalmopathy and Graves' hyperthyroidism. RNA served as the template for amplifying TCR beta CDR3 regions. Following a first-round RT-PCR that used HTBI primers, a second-round multiplex PCR was carried out. TCRdb passed the multiplex PCR reads through MiXCR, listing each CDR3 protein once. The sample includes 150,000 to 200,000 distinct CDR3 sequences, under 45% of them seen just once. The source material was peripheral blood. These receptors all stem from a man between 25 and 39 years old with Graves' ophthalmopathy.

There are many counts of this clonotype. V and J are TRBV20-1 and TRBJ1-2; 12 nucleotides agree with TRBD1. The germline gives CDR1 DFQATT, CDR2 SNEGSKA (reference sequence). Trimming cost V 6 bases and J 8 bases; bases outside gene matches: 10. The CDR3 is made up of 14 amino acids. DNA for the CDR3: TGCAGTGCCCAACCTCCGGGGACAGGGGGCGGCTACACCTTC. Protein sequence: CSAQPPGTGGGYTF.

This clonotype was counted between two and nine times. This chain joins TRBV28 and TRBJ2-7, with 7 positions matching TRBD1. V lost 5 bases to trimming and J lost 4 bases; unmatched junction nucleotides: 11. The CDR3 loop spans 15 amino acids. From germline, CDR1 is MDHEN and CDR2 SYDVKM. The CDR3 sequence is CASSPKTGFAYEQYF. For the CDR3, the DNA is TGTGCCAGCAGTCCGAAGACAGGGTTCGCTTACGAGCAGTACTTC.

J is TRBJ2-5 and V is TRBV6-5, with 7 bases matching TRBD2. Trimming removed 0 bases from V and 3 bases from J; junction bases left unmatched: 13. The CDR3 covers 18 residues. Per germline, CDR1 MNHEY and CDR2 SVGAGI. The CDR3 region is CASSYSPRRGRGEETQYF. In DNA form, the CDR3 reads TGTGCCAGCAGTTACTCCCCCCGCCGCGGGAGAGGCGAAGAGACCCAGTACTTC.

This clonotype showed up many times. This chain links TRBV29-1 with TRBJ2-7; 8 bases line up with TRBD1. The CDR3 has 13 amino acids. With V trimmed by 8 bases and J by 2 bases, 8 bases remained unmatched. The germline gives CDR1 SQVTM, CDR2 ANQGSEA. This chain's CDR3 is CSIRQGSTYEQYF. For the CDR3, the DNA is TGCAGCATCAGACAGGGGTCCACCTACGAGCAGTACTTC.

This clonotype came up many times. The chain uses TRBV6-5 and TRBJ1-2; D uncertain. Per the germline V gene, CDR1 is MNHEY and CDR2 is SVGAGI. Trimming removed 10 bases from V and 8 bases from J, with 14 bases in between. This CDR3 is 11 amino acids long. Written as DNA, the CDR3 is TGTGCCACTTCGGACCTCCGGGGCTACACCTTC. Residues: CATSDLRGYTF.

This clonotype has just a few counts. This rearrangement joins TRBV6-2 or TRBV6-3 to TRBJ1-5; 7 bases align to TRBD1. This CDR3 is built from 14 residues. Per germline, CDR1 MNHEY and CDR2 SVGEGT. The J segment lost 6 bases and the V segment lost 6 bases, leaving 8 bases of the junction unmatched. CDR3 sequence: CASRPDRERQPQHF. The CDR3 DNA sequence: TGTGCCAGCAGACCCGACAGGGAACGTCAGCCCCAGCATTTT.

This chain joins TRBV6-2 or TRBV6-3 and TRBJ2-7; 11 bases fit TRBD2. The CDR3 covers 17 residues. Germline V gene sequence: CDR1 MNHEY, CDR2 SVGEGT. Trimming at V came to 5 bases and at J to 4 bases, leaving 13 bases not matched to a gene. The chain's CDR3 is CASSTGGLAGGPYEQYF. CDR3 nucleotide sequence: TGTGCCAGCAGTACCGGCGGGCTAGCGGGAGGCCCATACGAGCAGTACTTC.

This clonotype showed up many times. This rearrangement joins TRBV6-2 or TRBV6-3 to TRBJ1-1, with D possibly matching TRBD1 (5 bases). The CDR3 loop spans 12 amino acids. Trimming removed 6 bases at V and 8 bases at J, with 13 bases between. CDR1 and CDR2 from the germline V gene are MNHEY and SVGEGT. In DNA, the CDR3 is TGTGCCAGCAGCCGGAGGACACTAGAAGCTTTCTTT. Translation: CASSRRTLEAFF.

The sample holds many counts of this clonotype. V and J are TRBV28 and TRBJ2-5, with a weak D call TRBD2 (6 bases). The CDR3 extends over 14 amino acids. Germline loops: CDR1 MDHEN, CDR2 SYDVKM. V was pared by 9 bases and J by 3 bases, with 17 bases between. CDR3 coding DNA: TGTGCCAGTTGGCGCCCGGGGGAGGAAGAGACCCAGTACTTC. The encoded protein is CASWRPGEEETQYF.

This clonotype was seen at least ten times. The CDR3 ends on some other residue instead of the conserved phenylalanine or tryptophan, so this is likely a read error. The chain recombines TRBV6-2 or TRBV6-3 with TRBJ1-2; perhaps TRBD1 as D (5 bases). Per germline, CDR1 MNHEY and CDR2 SVGEGT. Trimming took off 4 bases at V and 4 bases at J, with 10 bases between the two ends. The CDR3 is 13 amino acids. The CDR3 region is CASSSPGGYGYTL. CDR3 nucleotide sequence: TGTGCCAGCAGTTCGCCGGGGGGCTATGGCTACACCCTC.

In this sample, this clonotype turned up many times. CDR3 residues: CASSYSETGNYGYTF. The CDR3 DNA follows: TGTGCCAGCAGTTACTCAGAAACAGGGAACTATGGCTACACCTTC. J is TRBJ1-2 and V is TRBV6-2 or TRBV6-3; tentative D call: TRBD1 (6 bases). Germline V gene sequence: CDR1 MNHEY, CDR2 SVGEGT. This CDR3 contains 15 residues. Deletions cut 0 bases from V and 2 bases from J, with 10 bases between.

This clonotype has a count of ten or more. This chain connects TRBV6-2 or TRBV6-3 to TRBJ2-1; TRBD2 aligns across 8 bases. CDR1 is MNHEY and CDR2 is SVGEGT in the germline V gene. The CDR3 loop spans 21 amino acids. J was trimmed by 6 bases and V by 0 bases; bases with no gene match: 22. The CDR3 is CASSYSMSLLFSGTRRNEQFF. CDR3 nucleotides: TGTGCCAGCAGTTACTCGATGTCCCTCCTCTTCTCCGGGACTAGGCGCAATGAGCAGTTCTTC.

This clonotype was observed at least ten times. This chain joins TRBV12-3 or TRBV12-4 and TRBJ2-7; D not resolved. Between the trimmed V and J ends, which lost 5 bases and 3 bases, there was a span of 11 bases. There are 13 residues in the CDR3. The CDR3: CASSPHLDYEQYF. CDR3 bases: TGTGCCAGCAGTCCACATCTCGACTACGAGCAGTACTTC.

This clonotype was counted at least ten times. This chain joins TRBV4-3 and TRBJ1-3, with D unclear. In germline, CDR1 is LGHNA, CDR2 YSLEER. The length of the CDR3 is 16 residues. V dropped 0 bases and J dropped 0 bases, with 9 bases sitting between them. The CDR3 loop is CASSQDTRSSGNTIYF. CDR3 nucleotides: TGCGCCAGCAGCCAAGATACTAGGAGCTCTGGAAACACCATATATTTT.

In this sample, this clonotype turned up many times. J is TRBJ2-7 and V is TRBV6-2 or TRBV6-3, with 11 bases aligning to TRBD2. Germline V gene sequence: CDR1 MNHEY, CDR2 SVGEGT. The J segment lost 2 bases and the V segment lost 0 bases, leaving 12 bases of the junction unmatched. This CDR3 comprises 19 residues. CDR3 nucleotide sequence: TGTGCCAGCAGTTACTCCTATGTCACAGGGACTAGCGGTACCTACGAGCAGTACTTC. Its translation is CASSYSYVTGTSGTYEQYF.

This clonotype was observed many times. This rearrangement joins TRBV7-9 to TRBJ1-1; 7 bases line up with TRBD1. CDR3 length: 14 residues. Germline V gives CDR1 SEHNR, CDR2 FQNEAQ (reference sequence). The junction had 11 bases not matched to a gene; V was cut back by 5 bases and J by 8 bases. The CDR3 reads CASSPGKGAGEAFF. For the CDR3, the DNA is TGTGCCAGCAGCCCAGGCAAGGGGGCAGGGGAAGCTTTCTTT. Full variable domain (missing parts from reference TRBV7-9 and TRBJ1-1): DTGVSQNPRHKITKRGQNVTFRCDPISEHNRLYWYRQTLGQGPEFLTYFQNEAQLEKSRLLSDRFSAERPKGSFSTLEIQRTEQGDSAMYLCASSPGKGAGEAFFGQGTRLTVV.

In its sample, this clonotype was seen many times. The CDR3 region is CASSPRTSGRQETQYF. As DNA, the CDR3 is TGTGCCAGCAGTCCACGGACTAGCGGGAGACAAGAGACCCAGTACTTC. V usage is TRBV12-3 or TRBV12-4 and J usage is TRBJ2-5; 13 bases match TRBD2. Trimming at V came to 5 bases and at J to 2 bases, leaving 5 bases not matched to a gene. This CDR3 has 16 amino acids.

This chain links TRBV10-3 with TRBJ1-1; weak D call: TRBD1 (6 bases). The CDR3 totals 13 residues. Trimming took off 8 bases at V and 0 bases at J, with 10 bases between the two ends. Germline V lookup: CDR1 ENHRY, CDR2 SYGVKD. CDR3 sequence (DNA): TGTGCCATCGGAGGACAGATGAACACTGAAGCTTTCTTT. Protein: CAIGGQMNTEAFF.

This clonotype was counted ten times or more. The rearrangement uses TRBV12-3 or TRBV12-4 and TRBJ2-7; tentatively, D is TRBD2 (5 bases). This CDR3 spans 14 amino acids. Trimming removed 6 bases at V and 7 bases at J, with 19 bases between. Here the CDR3 DNA reads TGTGCCAGCAGCCCCGGGGTGGCCACGGGGGAGCAGTACTTC. This gives the protein CASSPGVATGEQYF.

Many counts were recorded for this clonotype. The J gene is TRBJ2-7, the V gene TRBV28; D gene uncertain. The CDR3 is 12 residues long. Germline values: CDR1 MDHEN, CDR2 SYDVKM. Between the trimmed V and J ends, which lost 6 bases and 1 base, there was a span of 7 bases. In nucleotides, the CDR3 is TGTGCCAGCAGAACACAATCCTACGAGCAGTACTTC. Translation gives CASRTQSYEQYF.

Many counts were recorded for this clonotype. This chain uses TRBV6-2 or TRBV6-3 with TRBJ2-2; no clear D. Germline V gives CDR1 MNHEY, CDR2 SVGEGT. Trimming removed 5 bases from V and 4 bases from J, with 8 bases in between. The CDR3 is made up of 13 amino acids. The CDR3 coding sequence is TGTGCCAGCAGTACGATCGGCACCGGGGAGCTGTTTTTT. Its protein is CASSTIGTGELFF.

V gene TRBV6-1 combines with J gene TRBJ1-2; D ambiguous. This CDR3 spans 15 amino acids. V gave up 2 bases and J gave up 4 bases, with 14 bases separating them. In germline, CDR1 is MNHNS, CDR2 SASEGT. The CDR3, as DNA: TGTGCCAGCAGTGAACGTGCCCCGCCGAGCTATGGCTACACCTTC. Translated, it gives CASSERAPPSYGYTF.

This chain links TRBV6-1 with TRBJ1-1; tentative D call: TRBD1 (6 bases). The CDR3 extends over 14 amino acids. The germline V and J ends were trimmed by 10 bases and 4 bases, with 19 bases remaining between them. Per the germline V gene, CDR1 is MNHNS and CDR2 is SASEGT. The CDR3 here is CATTQQGWATEAFF. As DNA, the CDR3 is TGTGCCACCACCCAACAGGGCTGGGCCACTGAAGCTTTCTTT.

This chain's CDR3 is CASSSIPRGQGWYGYTF. The CDR3 region has the DNA TGTGCCAGCAGCTCTATACCCCGCGGACAGGGTTGGTATGGCTACACCTTC. The V and J genes are TRBV11-2 and TRBJ1-2, with 8 bases matching TRBD1. Germline V gene lookup returns CDR1 SGHAT and CDR2 FQNNGV. Trimming removed 4 bases from V and 5 bases from J; junction bases left unmatched: 15. The CDR3 spans 17 residues.

Here the CDR3 reads CSARDVFTGAHTEAFF. The CDR3 coding sequence is TGCAGTGCTAGAGATGTGTTTACAGGGGCCCACACTGAAGCTTTCTTT. The chain is built from TRBV20-1 and TRBJ1-1, with TRBD1 identical over 7 bases. CDR1 is DFQATT, CDR2 SNEGSKA, per germline (reference sequence). V dropped 0 bases and J dropped 3; count of bases not matched to a gene: 10. The CDR3 covers 16 residues.

This clonotype was seen more than once but under ten times. The chain has TRBV7-8 and TRBJ1-6; D not certain. V dropped 0 bases and J dropped 7 bases, with 10 bases sitting between them. CDR3 length: 15 amino acids. The germline gives CDR1 SGHVS, CDR2 FQNEAQ. The CDR3 loop reads CASSLALSINSPLHF. CDR3 in DNA: TGTGCCAGCAGCTTAGCGCTAAGTATCAATTCACCCCTCCACTTT.

This clonotype was recorded at least ten times. J is TRBJ1-2 and V is TRBV6-5; weak D call: TRBD1 (6 bases). Trimming shortened V by 6 bases and J by 2 bases, and 10 bases separated the two germline ends. Germline lookup yields CDR1 MNHEY and CDR2 SVGAGI. This CDR3 region has 13 residues. In DNA form, the CDR3 reads TGTGCCAGCAGGGTAGGGGGGAACTATGGCTACACCTTC. Protein sequence: CASRVGGNYGYTF.